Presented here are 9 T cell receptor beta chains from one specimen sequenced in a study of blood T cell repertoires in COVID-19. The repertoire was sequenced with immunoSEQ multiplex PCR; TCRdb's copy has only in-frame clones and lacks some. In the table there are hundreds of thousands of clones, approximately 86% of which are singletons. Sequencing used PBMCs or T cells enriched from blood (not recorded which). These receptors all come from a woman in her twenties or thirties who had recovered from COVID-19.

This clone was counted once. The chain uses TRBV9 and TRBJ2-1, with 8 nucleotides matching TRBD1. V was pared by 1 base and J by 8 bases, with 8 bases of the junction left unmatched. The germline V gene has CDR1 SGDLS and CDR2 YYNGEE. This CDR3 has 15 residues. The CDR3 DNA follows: TGTGCCAGCAGCGTACGCAGTTCAGGGGGCTATGAGCAGTTCTTC. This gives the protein CASSVRSSGGYEQFF.

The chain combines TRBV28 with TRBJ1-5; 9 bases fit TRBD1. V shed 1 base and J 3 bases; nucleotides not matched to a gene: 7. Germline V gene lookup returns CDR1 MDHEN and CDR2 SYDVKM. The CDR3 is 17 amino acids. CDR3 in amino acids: CASSLYDRGRVNQPQHF. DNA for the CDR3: TGTGCCAGCAGTTTATATGACAGGGGGAGGGTCAATCAGCCCCAGCATTTT.

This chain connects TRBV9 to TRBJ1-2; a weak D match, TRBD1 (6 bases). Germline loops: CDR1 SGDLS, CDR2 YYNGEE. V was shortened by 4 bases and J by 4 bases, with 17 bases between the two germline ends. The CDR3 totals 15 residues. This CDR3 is CASSPRPGAIYGYTF. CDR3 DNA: TGTGCCAGCAGCCCCCGTCCAGGGGCAATCTATGGCTACACCTTC.

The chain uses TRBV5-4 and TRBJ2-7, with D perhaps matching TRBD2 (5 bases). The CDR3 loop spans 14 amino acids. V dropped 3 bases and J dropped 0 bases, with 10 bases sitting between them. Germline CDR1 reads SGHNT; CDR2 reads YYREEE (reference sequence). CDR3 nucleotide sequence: TGTGCCAGCAGCTCTGGACTTGACTCCTACGAGCAGTACTTC. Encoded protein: CASSSGLDSYEQYF.

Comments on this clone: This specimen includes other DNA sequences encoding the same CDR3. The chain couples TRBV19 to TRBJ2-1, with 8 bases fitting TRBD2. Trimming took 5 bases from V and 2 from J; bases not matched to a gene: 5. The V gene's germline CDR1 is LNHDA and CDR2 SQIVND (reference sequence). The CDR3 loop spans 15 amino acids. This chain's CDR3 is CASSPTSGAYNEQFF. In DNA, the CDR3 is TGTGCCAGTAGTCCTACTAGCGGTGCCTACAATGAGCAGTTCTTC.

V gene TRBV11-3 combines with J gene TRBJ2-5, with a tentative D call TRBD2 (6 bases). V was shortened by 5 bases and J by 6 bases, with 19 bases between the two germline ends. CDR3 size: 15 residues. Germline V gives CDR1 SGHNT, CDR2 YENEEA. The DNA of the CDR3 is TGTGCCAGCAGCCCCTCTTGGTTGCGGGGAAAGACCCAGTACTTC. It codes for CASSPSWLRGKTQYF.

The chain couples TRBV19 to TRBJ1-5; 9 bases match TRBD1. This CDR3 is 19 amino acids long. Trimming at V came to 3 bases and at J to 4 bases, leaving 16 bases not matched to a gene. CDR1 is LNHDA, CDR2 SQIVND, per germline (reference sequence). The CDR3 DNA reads TGTGCCAGTAGTATCCACCACCTAACAGGGGGCACAAGAAATCAGCCCCAGCATTTT. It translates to CASSIHHLTGGTRNQPQHF. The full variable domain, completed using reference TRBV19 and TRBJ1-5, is DGGITQSPKYLFRKEGQNVTLSCEQNLNHDAMYWYRQDPGQGLRLIYYSQIVNDFQKGDIAEGYSVSREKKESFPLTVTSAQKNPTAFYLCASSIHHLTGGTRNQPQHFGDGTRLSIL.

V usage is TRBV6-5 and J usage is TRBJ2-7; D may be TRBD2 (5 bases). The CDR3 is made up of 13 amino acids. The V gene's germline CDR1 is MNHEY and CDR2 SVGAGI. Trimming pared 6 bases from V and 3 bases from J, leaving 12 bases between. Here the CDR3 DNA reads TGTGCCAGCAGGCGGCGGGCGGACTACGAGCAGTACTTC. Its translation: CASRRRADYEQYF.

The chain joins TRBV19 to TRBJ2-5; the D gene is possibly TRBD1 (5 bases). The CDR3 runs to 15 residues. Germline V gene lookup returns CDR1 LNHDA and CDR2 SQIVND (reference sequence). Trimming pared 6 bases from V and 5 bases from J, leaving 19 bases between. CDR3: CASSRAPDVRETQYF. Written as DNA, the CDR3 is TGTGCCAGTAGCAGGGCCCCGGACGTCCGGGAGACCCAGTACTTC.